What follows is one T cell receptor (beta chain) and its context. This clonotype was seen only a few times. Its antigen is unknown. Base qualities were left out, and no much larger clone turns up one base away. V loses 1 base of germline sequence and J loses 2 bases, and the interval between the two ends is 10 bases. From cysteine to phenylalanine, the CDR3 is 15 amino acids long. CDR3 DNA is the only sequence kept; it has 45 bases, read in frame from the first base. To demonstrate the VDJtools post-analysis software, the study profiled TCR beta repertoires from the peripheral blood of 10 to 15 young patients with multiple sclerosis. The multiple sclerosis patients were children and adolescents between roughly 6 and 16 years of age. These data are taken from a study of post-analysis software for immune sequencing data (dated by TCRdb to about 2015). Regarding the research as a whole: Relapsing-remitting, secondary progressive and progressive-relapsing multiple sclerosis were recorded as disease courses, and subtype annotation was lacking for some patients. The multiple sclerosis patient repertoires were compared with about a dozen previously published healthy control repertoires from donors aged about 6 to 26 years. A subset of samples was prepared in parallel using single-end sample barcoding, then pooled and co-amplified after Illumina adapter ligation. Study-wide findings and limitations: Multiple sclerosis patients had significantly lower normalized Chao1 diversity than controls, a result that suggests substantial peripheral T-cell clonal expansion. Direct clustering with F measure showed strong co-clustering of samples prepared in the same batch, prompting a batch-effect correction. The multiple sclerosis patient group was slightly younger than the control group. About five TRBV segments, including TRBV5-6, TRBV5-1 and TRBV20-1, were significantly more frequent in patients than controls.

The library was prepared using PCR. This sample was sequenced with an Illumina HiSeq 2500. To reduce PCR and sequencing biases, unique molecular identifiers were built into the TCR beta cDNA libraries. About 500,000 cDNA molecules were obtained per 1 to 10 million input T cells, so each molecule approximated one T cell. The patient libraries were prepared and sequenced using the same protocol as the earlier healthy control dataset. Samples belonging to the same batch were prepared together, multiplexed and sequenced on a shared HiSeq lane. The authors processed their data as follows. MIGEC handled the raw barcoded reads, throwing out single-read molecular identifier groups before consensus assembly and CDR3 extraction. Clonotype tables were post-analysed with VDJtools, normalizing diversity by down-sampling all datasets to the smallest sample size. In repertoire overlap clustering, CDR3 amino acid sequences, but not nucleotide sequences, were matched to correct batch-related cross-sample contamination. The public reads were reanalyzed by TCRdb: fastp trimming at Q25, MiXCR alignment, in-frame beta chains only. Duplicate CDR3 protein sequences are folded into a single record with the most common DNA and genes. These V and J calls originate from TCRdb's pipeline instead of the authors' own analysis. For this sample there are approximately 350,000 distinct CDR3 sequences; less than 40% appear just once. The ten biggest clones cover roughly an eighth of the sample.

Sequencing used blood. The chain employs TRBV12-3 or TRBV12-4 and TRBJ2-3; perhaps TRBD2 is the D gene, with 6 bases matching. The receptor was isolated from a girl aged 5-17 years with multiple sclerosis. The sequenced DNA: TGTGCCAGCAGTTTAGGGACTACAATCACAGATACGCAGTATTTT. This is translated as CASSLGTTITDTQYF.